The source of this TCR beta chain is a study of cytomegalovirus exposure and HLA in healthy donors. Overall study results and limits: A cluster of highly shared sequence variants was likely a sequencing artifact.

PCR involved 60 Vbeta and 13 Jbeta primers. Profiling relied on immunoSEQ multiplex PCR, and the TCRdb table lists in-frame clones only, not all of them. The table has roughly 230,000 clones, about 90% seen once; the top ten hold about 1.7%. A note on this clone: Its target is unknown.

The V end was cut by 1 base, the J end by 6 bases, with 18 bases between. The CDR3 is 16 residues long. Germline V gene lookup returns CDR1 SGDLS and CDR2 YYNGEE. This TCR came from a girl under 10 years old in good health and CMV-seronegative. The source material was PBMCs. The gene calls are TRBV9 and TRBJ2-3, with a tentative D call TRBD2 (7 bases). CDR3 protein: CASSVNGAGAADTQYF. The DNA of the CDR3 is TGTGCCAGCAGCGTAAACGGCGCGGGGGCAGCGGATACGCAGTATTTT. The entire variable domain, with the rest obtained from reference TRBV9 and TRBJ2-3, is as follows: DSGVTQTPKHLITATGQRVTLRCSPRSGDLSVYWYQQSLDQGLQFLIQYYNGEERAKGNILERFSAQQFPDLHSELNLSSLELGDSALYFCASSVNGAGAADTQYFGPGTRLTVL.